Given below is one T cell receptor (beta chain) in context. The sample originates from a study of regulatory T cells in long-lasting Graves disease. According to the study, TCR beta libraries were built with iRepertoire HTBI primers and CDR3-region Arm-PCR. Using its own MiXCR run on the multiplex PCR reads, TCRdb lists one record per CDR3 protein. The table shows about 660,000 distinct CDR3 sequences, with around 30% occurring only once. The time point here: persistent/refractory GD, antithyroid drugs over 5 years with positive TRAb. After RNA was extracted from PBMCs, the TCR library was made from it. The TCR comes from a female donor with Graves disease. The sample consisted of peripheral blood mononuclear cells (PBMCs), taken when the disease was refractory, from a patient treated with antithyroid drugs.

The CDR3 bases are TGTGCCAGCAGTTACTCGAGTAGTGTGGAGCCGGGGTCTGTGAACACTGAAGCTTTCTTT. The encoded protein is CASSYSSSVEPGSVNTEAFF. This rearrangement joins TRBV6-5 to TRBJ1-1; D gene unclear. Germline V gene data show CDR1 as MNHEY and CDR2 as SVGAGI. The CDR3 is 20 amino acids. The V end was cut by 0 bases, the J end by 0 bases, with 23 bases between.